What follows is one T cell receptor beta chain and its context. V lost 5 bases and J 6 bases, leaving 9 bases between the germline ends. CDR1 SGDLS and CDR2 YYNGEE come from the germline V gene. This CDR3 is 12 amino acids long. The data were taken from a study of CD8 T cells in Susac syndrome. Reverse transcription of 0.5 to 1 ug RNA was performed with random hexamers. Coverage of TCR beta CDR3 amplification by immunoSEQ multiplex PCR extended to 54 Vbeta and 13 Jbeta. TCRdb called the immunoSEQ multiplex PCR reads again in MiXCR, with one record for every CDR3 protein. The table has roughly 150,000 distinct CDR3 sequences, about 94% seen once. The study sequenced TCR beta in blood CD8+ and CD4+ T cells. Each multiple sclerosis control was a treatment-naive patient with relapsing-remitting disease that was either stable or active. TEMRA cells were FACS-enriched, unlike CD8+ and CD4+ T cells, which were negatively isolated.

The source is a human donor with multiple sclerosis. Sequencing input: CD8+ T cells from PBMCs. The chain is built from TRBV9 and TRBJ2-1; no definite D call. CDR3 DNA: TGTGCCAGCAGTGGTTCCGCCAATGAGCAGTTCTTC. It specifies CASSGSANEQFF.